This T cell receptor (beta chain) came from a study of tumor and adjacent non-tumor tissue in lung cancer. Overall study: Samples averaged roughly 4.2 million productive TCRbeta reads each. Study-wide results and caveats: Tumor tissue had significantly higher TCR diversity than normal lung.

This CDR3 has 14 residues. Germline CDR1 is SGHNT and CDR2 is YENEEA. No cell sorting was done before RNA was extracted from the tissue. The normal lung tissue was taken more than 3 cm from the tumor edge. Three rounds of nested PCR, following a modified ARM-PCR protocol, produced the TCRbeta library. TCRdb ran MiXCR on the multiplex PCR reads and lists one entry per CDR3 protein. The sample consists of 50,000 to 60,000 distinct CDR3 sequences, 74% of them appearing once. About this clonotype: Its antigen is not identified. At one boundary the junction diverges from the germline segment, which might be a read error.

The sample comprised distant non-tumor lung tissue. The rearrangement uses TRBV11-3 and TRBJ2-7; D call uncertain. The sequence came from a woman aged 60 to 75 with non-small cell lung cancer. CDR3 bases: TGTGCCAGCAGCTTAAATACTGGAACCTACGACCAGTACTTC. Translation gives CASSLNTGTYDQYF.